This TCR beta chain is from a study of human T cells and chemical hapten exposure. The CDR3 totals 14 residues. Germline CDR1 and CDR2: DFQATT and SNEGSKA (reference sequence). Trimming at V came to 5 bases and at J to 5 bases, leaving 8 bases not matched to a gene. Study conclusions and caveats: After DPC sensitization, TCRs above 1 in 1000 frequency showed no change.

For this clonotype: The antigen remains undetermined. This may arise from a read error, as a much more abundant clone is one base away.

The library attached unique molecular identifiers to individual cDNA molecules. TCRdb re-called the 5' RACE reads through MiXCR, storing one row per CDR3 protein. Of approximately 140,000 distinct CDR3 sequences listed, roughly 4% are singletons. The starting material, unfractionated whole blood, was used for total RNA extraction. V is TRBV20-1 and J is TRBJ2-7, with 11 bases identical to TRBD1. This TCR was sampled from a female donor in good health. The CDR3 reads CSAARTGGFDEQYF. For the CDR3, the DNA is TGCAGTGCTGCGAGGACAGGGGGCTTCGACGAGCAGTACTTC.